This T cell receptor (beta chain) derives from a study of T cells in Graves' hyperthyroidism and ophthalmopathy. Findings of the study overall: Ophthalmopathy was told apart from stable hyperthyroidism by a 13 V-J model. Most thyroid clonotypes that were expanded above 0.001 also turned up in blood.

Ophthalmopathy patients showed a Clinical Activity Score of at least 3, NOSPECS grade of at least 4 and duration under 3 months. Amplification targeted TCR beta CDR3 regions from RNA transcripts. TCR CDR3 regions were first amplified by RT-PCR with HTBI primers. TCRdb reprocessed the multiplex PCR reads via MiXCR and lists one record per CDR3 protein. The profile shows 500,000 to 600,000 distinct CDR3 sequences, roughly 21% of them singletons. CDR1 and CDR2 from the germline V gene are SGHRS and YFSETQ. The CDR3 is 16 amino acids. Trimming cost V 4 bases and J 5 bases; bases outside gene matches: 8. Ten or more counts support this clonotype. Its target is unknown.

The sequenced material came from blood. The gene calls are TRBV5-1 and TRBJ2-1, with 11 bases identical to TRBD2. The receptor was derived from a man aged 35-49 years with Graves' ophthalmopathy. The CDR3 bases are TGCGCCAGCAGCCCCCGACTAGCGGGAAGGGACAATGAGCAGTTCTTC. Residues: CASSPRLAGRDNEQFF.